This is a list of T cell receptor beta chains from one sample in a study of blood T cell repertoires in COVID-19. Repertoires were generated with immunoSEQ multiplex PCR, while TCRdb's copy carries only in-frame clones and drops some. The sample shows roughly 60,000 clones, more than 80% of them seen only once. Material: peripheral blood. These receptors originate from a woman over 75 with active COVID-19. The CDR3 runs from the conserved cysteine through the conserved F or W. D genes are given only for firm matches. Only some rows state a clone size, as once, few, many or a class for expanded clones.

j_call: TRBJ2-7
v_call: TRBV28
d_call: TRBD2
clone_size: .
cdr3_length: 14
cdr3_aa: CASRTSGRAKEQYF
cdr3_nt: TGTGCCAGCAGAACTAGCGGGAGGGCAAAAGAGCAGTACTTC

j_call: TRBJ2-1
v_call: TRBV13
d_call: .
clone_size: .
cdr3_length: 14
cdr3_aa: CASSPADRYNEQFF
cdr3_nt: TGTGCCAGCAGCCCAGCTGACAGATACAATGAGCAGTTCTTC

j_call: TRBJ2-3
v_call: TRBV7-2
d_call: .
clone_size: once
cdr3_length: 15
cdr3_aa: CASSLENYSTDTQYF
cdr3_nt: TGTGCCAGCAGCTTAGAGAACTATAGCACAGATACGCAGTATTTT

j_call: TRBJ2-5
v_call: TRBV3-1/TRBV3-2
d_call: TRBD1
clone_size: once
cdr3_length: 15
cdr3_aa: CASSSMGQGQETQYF
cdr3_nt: TGTGCCAGCAGCTCCATGGGACAGGGCCAAGAGACCCAGTACTTC

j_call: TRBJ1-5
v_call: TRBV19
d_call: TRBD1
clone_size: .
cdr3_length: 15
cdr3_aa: CASSTSGGSNQPQHF
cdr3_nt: TGTGCCAGTAGTACCTCAGGGGGTAGCAATCAGCCCCAGCATTTT

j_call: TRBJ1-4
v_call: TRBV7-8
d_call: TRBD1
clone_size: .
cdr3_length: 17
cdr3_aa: CASSRGTGGLTNEKLFF
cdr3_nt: TGTGCCAGCAGCCGCGGGACAGGGGGGCTGACTAATGAAAAACTGTTTTTT

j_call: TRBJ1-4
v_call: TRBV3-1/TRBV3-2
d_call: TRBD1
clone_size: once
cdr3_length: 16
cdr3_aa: CASSQETGFANEKLFF
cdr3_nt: TGTGCCAGCAGCCAAGAGACAGGGTTCGCTAATGAAAAACTGTTTTTT

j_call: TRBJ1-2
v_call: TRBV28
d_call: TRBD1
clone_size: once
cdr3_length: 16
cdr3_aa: CASADPAGQGLYGYTF
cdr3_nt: TGTGCCAGTGCCGACCCCGCGGGACAGGGTTTGTACGGCTACACCTTC

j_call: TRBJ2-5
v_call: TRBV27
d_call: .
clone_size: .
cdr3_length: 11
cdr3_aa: CASVRRETQYF
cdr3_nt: TGTGCCAGCGTTAGGAGAGAGACCCAGTACTTC

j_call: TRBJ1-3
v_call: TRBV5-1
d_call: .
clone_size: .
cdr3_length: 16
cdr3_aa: CASSGFTGTSGNTIYF
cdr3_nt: TGCGCCAGCAGCGGCTTCACAGGGACCTCTGGAAACACCATATATTTT

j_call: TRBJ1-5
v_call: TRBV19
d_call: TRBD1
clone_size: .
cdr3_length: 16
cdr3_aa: CASRTGRGFSNQPQHF
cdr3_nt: TGTGCCAGTAGGACCGGCAGGGGGTTTAGCAATCAGCCCCAGCATTTT

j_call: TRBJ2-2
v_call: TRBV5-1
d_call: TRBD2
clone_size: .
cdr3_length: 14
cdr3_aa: CASSLDGGTGELFF
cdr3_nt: TGCGCCAGCAGCTTAGACGGGGGGACCGGGGAGCTGTTTTTT

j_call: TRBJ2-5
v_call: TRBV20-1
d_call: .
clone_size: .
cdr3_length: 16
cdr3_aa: CSASVPWAGATETQYF
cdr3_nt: TGCAGTGCTAGTGTGCCGTGGGCGGGGGCTACGGAGACCCAGTACTTC

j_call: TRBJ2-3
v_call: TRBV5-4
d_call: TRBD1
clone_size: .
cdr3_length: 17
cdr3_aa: CASSLDPAGQGADTQYF
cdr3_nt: TGTGCCAGCAGCTTGGATCCAGCGGGACAGGGGGCAGATACGCAGTATTTT

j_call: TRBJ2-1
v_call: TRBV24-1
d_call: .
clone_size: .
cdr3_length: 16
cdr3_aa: CATSDLSGRGSNEQFF
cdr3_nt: TGTGCCACCAGTGATTTATCAGGACGAGGGAGCAATGAGCAGTTCTTC

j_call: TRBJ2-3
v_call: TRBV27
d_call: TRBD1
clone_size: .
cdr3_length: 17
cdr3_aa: CASSSYSGTDGTDTQYF
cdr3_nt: TGTGCCAGCAGTTCGTACTCCGGGACAGACGGCACAGATACGCAGTATTTT

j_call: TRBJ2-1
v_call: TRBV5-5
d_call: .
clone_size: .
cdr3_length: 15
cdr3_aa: CASSWGQGLGNEQFF
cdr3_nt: TGTGCCAGCAGCTGGGGGCAGGGCCTGGGCAATGAGCAGTTCTTC

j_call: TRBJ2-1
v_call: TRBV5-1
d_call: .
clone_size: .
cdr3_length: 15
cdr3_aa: CASSWREGRGNEQFF
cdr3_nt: TGCGCCAGCAGCTGGCGGGAAGGCCGGGGCAATGAGCAGTTCTTC

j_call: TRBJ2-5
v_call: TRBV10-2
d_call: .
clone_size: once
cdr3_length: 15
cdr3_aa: CASSESRLDGGTQYF
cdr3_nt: TGCGCCAGCAGTGAGTCCAGACTGGACGGGGGGACCCAGTACTTC

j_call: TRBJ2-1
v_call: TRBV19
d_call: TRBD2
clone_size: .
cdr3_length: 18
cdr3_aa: CASSIDFSGLAVPNEQFF
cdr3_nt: TGTGCCAGTAGTATAGATTTTTCGGGACTAGCGGTACCCAATGAGCAGTTCTTC

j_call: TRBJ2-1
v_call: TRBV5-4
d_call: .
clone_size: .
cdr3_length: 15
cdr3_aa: CASSLDQGRDNEQFF
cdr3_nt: TGTGCCAGCAGCTTGGACCAGGGGAGGGACAATGAGCAGTTCTTC

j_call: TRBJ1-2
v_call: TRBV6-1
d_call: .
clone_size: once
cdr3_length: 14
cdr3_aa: CASSEATEYYGYTF
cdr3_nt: TGTGCCAGCAGTGAAGCGACAGAATACTATGGCTACACCTTC

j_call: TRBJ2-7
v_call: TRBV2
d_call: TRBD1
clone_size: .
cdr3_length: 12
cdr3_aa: CAGGQGDLEQYF
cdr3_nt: TGTGCCGGGGGACAGGGGGACCTCGAGCAGTACTTC

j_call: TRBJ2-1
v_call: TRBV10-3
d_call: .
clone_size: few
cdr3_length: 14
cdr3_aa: CAISSGSSYNEQFF
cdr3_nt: TGTGCCATCAGTTCAGGGTCCTCCTACAATGAGCAGTTCTTC

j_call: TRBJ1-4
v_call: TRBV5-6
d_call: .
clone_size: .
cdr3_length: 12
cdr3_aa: CASSKNRAQLFF
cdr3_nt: TGTGCCAGCAGCAAGAACAGGGCTCAACTGTTTTTT

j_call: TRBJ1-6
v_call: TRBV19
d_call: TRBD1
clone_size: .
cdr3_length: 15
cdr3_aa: CASSSGTGANSPLHF
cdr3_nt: TGTGCCAGTAGTTCAGGGACAGGGGCTAATTCACCCCTCCACTTT

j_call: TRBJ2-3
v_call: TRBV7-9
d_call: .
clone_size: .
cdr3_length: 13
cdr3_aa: CASSLDKTDTQYF
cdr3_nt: TGTGCCAGCAGCTTAGACAAGACAGATACGCAGTATTTT